This T cell receptor (beta chain) was documented in a study of yellow fever vaccine responses in identical twins. Study observations and caveats: Each twin's T cell response to the vaccine was reported to look partly convergent and partly personalized.

This CDR3 contains 14 residues. Between the trimmed V and J ends, which lost 2 bases and 5 bases, there was a span of 12 bases. Germline V gene sequence: CDR1 KGHSH, CDR2 LQKENI. In TCRdb, the RT-PCR reads were re-called with MiXCR into one record per CDR3 protein. The sample lists fewer than 5,500 distinct CDR3 sequences; roughly 85% were seen once. Of note for this clonotype: The target antigen is unknown.

The sequenced sample was T cells from blood (PBMCs), unsorted or a sorted subset (not recorded which), obtained before or after yellow fever vaccination (not recorded which). The V call is TRBV18, the J call TRBJ1-2; possible D gene TRBD1, 5 bases. This TCR was recovered from a young woman who received the yellow fever vaccine. In DNA form, the CDR3 reads TGTGCCAGCTCACCAAGTCAGGGACGGTATGGCTACACCTTC. Translating it yields CASSPSQGRYGYTF. Looking up the rest from reference TRBV18 and TRBJ1-2 gives the full variable domain: NAGVMQNPRHLVRRRGQEARLRCSPMKGHSHVYWYRQLPEEGLKFMVYLQKENIIDESGMPKERFSAEFPKEGPSILRIQQVVRGDSAAYFCASSPSQGRYGYTFGSGTRLTVV.